This paragraph reports one T cell receptor (beta chain). Its antigen remains unidentified. The PCR contained 60 Vbeta and 13 Jbeta primers. TCRdb's table, derived via immunoSEQ multiplex PCR, lists solely in-frame clones and lacks some. The sample contains some 170,000 clones, about four fifths of which appear only once. This entry belongs to a study of cytomegalovirus exposure and HLA in healthy donors. Overall study findings and caveats: Relative to the roughly 690-donor mean, N-insertions were reportedly fewer in an Asian-associated ancestry cluster in a later analysis. Later on, a genetic analysis was performed. It linked a missense variant in DCLRE1C with V- and J-gene trimming of TCR beta.

Germline V gene data show CDR1 as SGDLS and CDR2 as YYNGEE. Deletions cut 0 bases from V and 2 bases from J, with 15 bases between. There are 17 residues in the CDR3. The sample was PBMCs. The receptor comes from a male donor in good health and CMV-seronegative. This chain uses TRBV9 with TRBJ2-1, with D possibly being TRBD1 (6 bases). CDR3 sequence reads: CASSVAQTGNPYNEQFF. CDR3 sequence (DNA): TGTGCCAGCAGCGTAGCTCAAACAGGGAATCCCTACAATGAGCAGTTCTTC.